These T cell receptor beta chains were read from a single sample in a study of blood T cell repertoires in COVID-19. Libraries were prepared by immunoSEQ multiplex PCR; TCRdb keeps only in-frame clonotypes and omits some of them. This table holds 350,000 to 550,000 clones, 80% to 90% found once. Specimen: PBMCs or T cells enriched from blood (not recorded which). All receptors come from a man aged 25 to 45 who had recovered from COVID-19. The CDR3 runs from the conserved cysteine through the conserved F or W. A D gene is named only where the DNA matches it firmly. Only part of the rows carry a size: once, few, many, or a class if the clone is expanded.

D	size	V	J	CDR3	DNA
.	.	TRBV2	TRBJ2-2	CASSEGGYTGELFF	TGTGCCAGCAGTGAAGGCGGTTACACCGGGGAGCTGTTTTTT
.	.	TRBV18	TRBJ2-5	CASSPRGSETQYF	TGTGCCAGCTCACCAAGGGGTTCGGAGACCCAGTACTTC
.	.	TRBV6-6	TRBJ1-1	CASSSFSTGANTEAFF	TGTGCCAGCAGTTCCTTCTCGACAGGAGCGAACACTGAAGCTTTCTTT
.	.	TRBV10-3	TRBJ1-2	CAISDPGTSNYGYTF	TGTGCCATCAGTGACCCCGGGACAAGTAACTATGGCTACACCTTC
.	.	TRBV28	TRBJ1-2	CASSDPVGGDYGYTF	TGTGCCAGCAGTGACCCCGTAGGAGGCGACTATGGCTACACCTTC
TRBD2	.	TRBV15	TRBJ2-7	CATSRTSGRDYEQYF	TGTGCCACCAGCAGGACTAGCGGGAGAGACTACGAGCAGTACTTC
.	.	TRBV30	TRBJ1-2	CASREPNYGYTF	TGTGCCTCCAGGGAACCTAACTATGGCTACACCTTC
TRBD1	.	TRBV15	TRBJ1-4	CATSRPGTEIVEKLFF	TGTGCCACCAGCAGACCCGGGACAGAGATTGTTGAAAAACTGTTTTTT
TRBD1	.	TRBV5-4	TRBJ1-1	CASSSGQVNTEAFF	TGTGCCAGCAGCTCGGGACAGGTGAACACTGAAGCTTTCTTT
TRBD1	once	TRBV3-1/TRBV3-2	TRBJ2-1	CASSQPGQSYNEQFF	TGTGCCAGCAGCCAACCGGGACAGAGCTACAATGAGCAGTTCTTC
TRBD2	.	TRBV9	TRBJ2-2	CATKVERECVGAGELFF	TGTGCCACCAAGGTAGAGCGGGAGTGTGTAGGGGCCGGGGAGCTGTTTTTT
.	.	TRBV5-4	TRBJ2-6	CASTDRQPFSGANVLTF	TGTGCCAGCACCGATCGACAGCCATTCTCTGGGGCCAACGTCCTGACTTTC
.	once	TRBV18	TRBJ1-2	CASSPSSQGGGYTF	TGTGCCAGCTCACCATCCTCGCAGGGCGGCGGCTACACCTTC
TRBD2	.	TRBV15	TRBJ2-1	CATSRFRTSGSENEQFF	TGTGCCACCAGCAGATTTCGGACTAGCGGGAGCGAGAATGAGCAGTTCTTC
.	.	TRBV30	TRBJ1-1	CAWGEGSGVLLAFF	TGTGCCTGGGGTGAGGGTTCCGGGGTTCTATTAGCTTTCTTT
TRBD2	.	TRBV27	TRBJ2-1	CASRHSGTSEYNEQFF	TGTGCCAGCCGGCACTCCGGGACTAGTGAATACAATGAGCAGTTCTTC
TRBD2	.	TRBV6-2/TRBV6-3	TRBJ2-7	CASSYSGVPYEQYF	TGTGCCAGCAGTTACAGCGGGGTCCCCTACGAGCAGTACTTC
.	once	TRBV5-5	TRBJ1-1	CASSLAWPLNTEAFF	TGTGCCAGCAGCTTGGCGTGGCCGTTGAACACTGAAGCTTTCTTT
.	.	TRBV10-3	TRBJ2-5	CATALVGMETQYF	TGTGCCACCGCCCTGGTGGGCATGGAGACCCAGTACTTC
.	.	TRBV5-1	TRBJ1-2	CASSSSQGSNYGYTF	TGCGCCAGCAGCAGCAGTCAGGGGTCTAACTATGGCTACACCTTC
TRBD1	.	TRBV7-9	TRBJ1-1	CASSSRDRRTEAFF	TGTGCCAGCAGCTCTCGGGACAGGCGAACTGAAGCTTTCTTT
TRBD2	.	TRBV6-5	TRBJ2-7	CASSLGLNYEQYF	TGTGCCAGCAGTTTGGGACTAAATTACGAGCAGTACTTC
.	.	TRBV5-1	TRBJ2-7	CASSLDFVSYEQYF	TGCGCCAGCAGCTTGGACTTCGTTTCCTACGAGCAGTACTTC
TRBD1	.	TRBV19	TRBJ1-1	CASSIIVGQGMNTEAFF	TGTGCCAGTAGTATAATAGTGGGACAGGGGATGAACACTGAAGCTTTCTTT
.	.	TRBV19	TRBJ1-4	CASSMAQGPPTNEKLFF	TGTGCCAGTAGTATGGCCCAGGGCCCCCCAACTAATGAAAAACTGTTTTTT
.	.	TRBV6-5	TRBJ1-6	CASSLDSPGPLHF	TGTGCCAGCAGTCTGGACAGCCCAGGGCCCCTCCACTTT
.	.	TRBV20-1	TRBJ2-1	CSARVVSEQFF	TGCAGTGCTAGAGTTGTGAGTGAGCAGTTCTTC
.	.	TRBV19	TRBJ2-7	CASSIGASDYEQYF	TGTGCCAGTAGTATAGGGGCTAGCGACTACGAGCAGTACTTC
TRBD1	.	TRBV6-5	TRBJ2-7	CASSLTGTGNHEQYF	TGTGCCAGCAGCTTAACCGGGACAGGTAACCACGAGCAGTACTTC
TRBD1	few	TRBV18	TRBJ2-7	CASSRRGQDPLMDEQYF	TGTGCCAGCTCACGCCGCGGACAGGACCCCTTAATGGACGAGCAGTACTTC
.	once	TRBV2	TRBJ2-2	CASSERGITGELFF	TGTGCCAGCAGTGAAAGGGGGATCACCGGGGAGCTGTTTTTT
.	.	TRBV21-1	TRBJ2-1	CASGTSGRGGEQFF	TGTGCCAGCGGGACTAGCGGGAGGGGTGGAGAGCAGTTCTTC
.	.	TRBV5-6	TRBJ2-7	CASSFYDRPYEQYF	TGTGCCAGCAGCTTCTATGACAGACCCTACGAGCAGTACTTC
.	.	TRBV5-4	TRBJ2-7	CASSLQGAYEQYF	TGTGCCAGCAGCTTGCAGGGTGCCTACGAGCAGTACTTC
.	.	TRBV28	TRBJ2-1	CASSIRLAYNEQFF	TGTGCCAGCAGTATAAGACTGGCCTACAATGAGCAGTTCTTC
.	.	TRBV9	TRBJ1-5	CASSAIQGIGQPQHF	TGTGCCAGCAGCGCCATACAGGGTATCGGGCAGCCCCAGCATTTT
TRBD2	.	TRBV28	TRBJ2-7	CASSEAGVKYEQYF	TGTGCCAGCAGTGAAGCGGGAGTTAAGTACGAGCAGTACTTC
TRBD1	.	TRBV30	TRBJ2-5	CAWSRDDRAKYF	TGTGCCTGGAGCCGGGATGACAGGGCGAAGTACTTC
TRBD2	.	TRBV4-1	TRBJ2-7	CASSQERRTSSYEQYF	TGCGCCAGCAGCCAAGAAAGACGGACTAGCAGCTACGAGCAGTACTTC
TRBD2	.	TRBV4-1	TRBJ2-3	CASSLPGLAGDTQYF	TGCGCCAGCAGCCTACCGGGACTAGCGGGAGATACGCAGTATTTT
TRBD2	.	TRBV15	TRBJ2-1	CATSKDSTGLAIVNEQFF	TGTGCCACCAGCAAAGACTCAACGGGACTAGCGATAGTTAATGAGCAGTTCTTC
.	.	TRBV7-9	TRBJ1-1	CASGANTEAFF	TGTGCCAGCGGGGCGAACACTGAAGCTTTCTTT
.	.	TRBV11-2	TRBJ1-6	CASSLGGGARSPLHF	TGTGCCAGCAGCTTAGGAGGGGGGGCGCGGTCACCCCTCCACTTT
TRBD2	.	TRBV10-3	TRBJ2-3	CAISESGTSTDTQYF	TGTGCCATCAGTGAAAGCGGGACTAGCACAGATACGCAGTATTTT